Listed here is a single T cell receptor (beta chain). There is no known antigen for this receptor. Within one base of it there is no much larger clone, and no base qualities were kept. The treatment or condition label on this specimen signifies: in vitro stimulation with specific CMV peptide epitopes to enrich CMV-specific T cells. The sample comes from a study of T cell repertoires in cytomegalovirus infection (dated by TCRdb to the late 2010s). Turning to the overall study: Peptide stimulations targeted recently identified HLA-C-restricted CMV epitopes, whose presentation resists viral immunomodulation, together with well-studied HLA-B-restricted epitopes. Donor HLA type was relevant to the analysis, as public TCR beta signatures indicated carriage of CMV infection together with the matching HLA type.

Results the study describes overall, beyond this receptor: In the ex vivo response, HLA-C-restricted CMV-specific TCR beta clonotypes were dominant, and in two of eight donors the single most frequent clonotype came from this HLA-C-restricted group. In both this cohort and an independent roughly 350-donor cohort, the cumulative frequency of public TCR beta family members distinguished carriers of CMV infection plus the relevant HLA type.

Sequencing took place on an Illumina HiSeq 1500. The public reads were quality trimmed at Q25 with fastp and then assembled into clones with MiXCR by TCRdb, keeping productive beta chains. Every CDR3 protein is listed once, alongside the most common genes and DNA of its rows. Across this sample there are 640,000 or so distinct CDR3 sequences, with 30% to 40% seen only once. Of the sample, 18% falls within the top ten clones. Trimming at the junction amounts to 5 bases on V and 2 bases on J, and the germline ends lie 9 bases apart. The CDR3, from cysteine to phenylalanine, totals 13 residues. This entry keeps only the CDR3 DNA: 39 bases, framed from base 1.

The source was cultured PBMCs, collected from culture after CMV antigen stimulation. The clonotype comes from a human donor in good health (CMV status not recorded). Some clones in this sample may be carry-over from other donors' samples. Here the chain combines TRBV12-3 or TRBV12-4 and TRBJ2-5, with TRBD2 tentatively as D gene (5 bases match). The nucleotide sequence reads TGTGCCAGCAGTGAACCGGGACAAGAGACCCAGTACTTC. Translated, this is CASSEPGQETQYF.